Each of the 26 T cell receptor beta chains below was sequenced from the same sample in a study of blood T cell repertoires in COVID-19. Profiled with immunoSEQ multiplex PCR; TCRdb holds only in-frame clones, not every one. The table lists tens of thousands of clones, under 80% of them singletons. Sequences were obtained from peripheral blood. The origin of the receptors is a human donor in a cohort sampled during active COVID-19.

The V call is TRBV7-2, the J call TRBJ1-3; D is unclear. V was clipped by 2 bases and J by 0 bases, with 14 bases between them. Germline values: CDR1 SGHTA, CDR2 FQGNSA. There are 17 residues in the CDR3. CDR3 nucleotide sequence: TGTGCCAGCAGCTTAAACCCCCCTACCTTCTCTGGAAACACCATATATTTT. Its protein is CASSLNPPTFSGNTIYF.

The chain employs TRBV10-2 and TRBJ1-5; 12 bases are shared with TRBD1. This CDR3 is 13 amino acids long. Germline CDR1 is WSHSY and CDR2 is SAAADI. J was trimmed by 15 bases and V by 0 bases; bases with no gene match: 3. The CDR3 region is CASSESGQGAPHF. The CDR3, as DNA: TGCGCCAGCAGTGAGTCGGGACAGGGGGCGCCGCATTTT.

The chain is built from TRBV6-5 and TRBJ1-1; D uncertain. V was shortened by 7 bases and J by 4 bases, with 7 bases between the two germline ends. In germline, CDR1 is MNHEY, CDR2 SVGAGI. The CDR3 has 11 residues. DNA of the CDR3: TGTGCCAGCAAAGCGGGCACTGAAGCTTTCTTT. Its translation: CASKAGTEAFF.

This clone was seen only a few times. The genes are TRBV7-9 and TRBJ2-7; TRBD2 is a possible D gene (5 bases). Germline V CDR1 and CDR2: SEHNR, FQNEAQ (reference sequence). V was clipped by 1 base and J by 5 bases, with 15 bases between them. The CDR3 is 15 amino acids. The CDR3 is CASSLGWETSHEQYF. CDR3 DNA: TGTGCCAGCAGCTTAGGATGGGAGACCAGCCACGAGCAGTACTTC.

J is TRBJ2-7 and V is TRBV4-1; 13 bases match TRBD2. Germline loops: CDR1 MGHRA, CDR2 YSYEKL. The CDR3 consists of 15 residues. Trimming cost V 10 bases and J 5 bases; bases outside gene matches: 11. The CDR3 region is CATSGRTSGRNEQYF. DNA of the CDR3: TGCGCCACCTCGGGCCGGACTAGCGGGAGAAACGAGCAGTACTTC.

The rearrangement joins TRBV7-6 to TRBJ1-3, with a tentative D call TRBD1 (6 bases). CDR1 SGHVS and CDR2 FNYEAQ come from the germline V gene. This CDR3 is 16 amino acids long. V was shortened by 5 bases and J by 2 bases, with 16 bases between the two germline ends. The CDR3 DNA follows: TGTGCCAGCAGCCCCTCTGGGACAATTGCTGGAAACACCATATATTTT. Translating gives CASSPSGTIAGNTIYF.

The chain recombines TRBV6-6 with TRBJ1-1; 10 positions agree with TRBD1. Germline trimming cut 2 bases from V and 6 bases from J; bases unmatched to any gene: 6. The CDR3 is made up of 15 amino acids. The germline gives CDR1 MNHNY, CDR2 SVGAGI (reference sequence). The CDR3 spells CASSYGTGVVSEAFF. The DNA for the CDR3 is TGTGCCAGCAGTTACGGGACAGGGGTAGTCTCTGAAGCTTTCTTT.

The CDR3 region has the DNA TGTGCCAGCGGAGCGGGAGGGCCTGAGGAGTACTTC. As protein: CASGAGGPEEYF. V usage is TRBV27 and J usage is TRBJ2-5, with 10 bases that match TRBD2. The CDR3 totals 12 residues. With V trimmed by 8 bases and J by 12 bases, 9 bases remained unmatched. Germline CDR1 is MNHEY and CDR2 is SMNVEV (reference sequence).

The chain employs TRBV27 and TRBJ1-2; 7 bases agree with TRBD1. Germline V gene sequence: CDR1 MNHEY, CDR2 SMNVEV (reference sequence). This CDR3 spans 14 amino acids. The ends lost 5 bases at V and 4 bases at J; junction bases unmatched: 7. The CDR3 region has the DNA TGTGCCAGCAGTCCCCGGCGGACAGGCTATGGCTACACCTTC. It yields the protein CASSPRRTGYGYTF.

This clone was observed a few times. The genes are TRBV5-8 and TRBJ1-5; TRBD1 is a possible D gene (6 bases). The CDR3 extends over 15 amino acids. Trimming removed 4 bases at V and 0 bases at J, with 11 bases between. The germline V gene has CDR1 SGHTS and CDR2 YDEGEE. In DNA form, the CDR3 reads TGTGCCAGCAGCCCTGGACAGCATAGCAATCAGCCCCAGCATTTT. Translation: CASSPGQHSNQPQHF.

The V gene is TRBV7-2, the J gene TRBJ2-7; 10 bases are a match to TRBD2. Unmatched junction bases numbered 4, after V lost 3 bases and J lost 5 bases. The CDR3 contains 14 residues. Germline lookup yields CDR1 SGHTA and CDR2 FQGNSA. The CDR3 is CASSLSGRAHEQYF. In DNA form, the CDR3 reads TGTGCCAGCAGCTTGAGCGGGAGGGCCCACGAGCAGTACTTC.

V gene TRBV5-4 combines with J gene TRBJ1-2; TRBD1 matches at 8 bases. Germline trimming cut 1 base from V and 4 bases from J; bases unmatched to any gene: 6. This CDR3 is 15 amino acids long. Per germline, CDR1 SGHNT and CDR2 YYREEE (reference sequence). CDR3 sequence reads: CASSLFIGQGYGYTF. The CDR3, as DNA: TGTGCCAGCAGCTTGTTCATAGGACAGGGCTATGGCTACACCTTC.

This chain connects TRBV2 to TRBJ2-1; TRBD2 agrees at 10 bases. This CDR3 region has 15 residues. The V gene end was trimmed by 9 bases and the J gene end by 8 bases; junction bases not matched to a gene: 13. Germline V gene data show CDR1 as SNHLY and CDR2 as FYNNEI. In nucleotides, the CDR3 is TGTGCCAGGCAAGCTCTAGCGGGAGCGGGGTATGAGCAGTTCTTC. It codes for CARQALAGAGYEQFF.

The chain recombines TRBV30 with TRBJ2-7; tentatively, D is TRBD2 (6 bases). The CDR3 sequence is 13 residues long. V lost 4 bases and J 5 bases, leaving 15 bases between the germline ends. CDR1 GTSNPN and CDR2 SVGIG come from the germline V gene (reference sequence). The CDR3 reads CAWTYGEVDEQYF. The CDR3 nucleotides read TGTGCCTGGACCTATGGGGAGGTGGACGAGCAGTACTTC.

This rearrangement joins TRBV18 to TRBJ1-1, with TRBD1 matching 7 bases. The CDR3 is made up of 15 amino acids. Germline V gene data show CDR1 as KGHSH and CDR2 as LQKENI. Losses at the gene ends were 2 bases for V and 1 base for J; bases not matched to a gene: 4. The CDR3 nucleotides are TGTGCCAGCTCACCAGCGGGACAGAGGAACACTGAAGCTTTCTTT. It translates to CASSPAGQRNTEAFF. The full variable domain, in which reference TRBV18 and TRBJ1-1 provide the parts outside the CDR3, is NAGVMQNPRHLVRRRGQEARLRCSPMKGHSHVYWYRQLPEEGLKFMVYLQKENIIDESGMPKERFSAEFPKEGPSILRIQQVVRGDSAAYFCASSPAGQRNTEAFFGQGTRLTVV.

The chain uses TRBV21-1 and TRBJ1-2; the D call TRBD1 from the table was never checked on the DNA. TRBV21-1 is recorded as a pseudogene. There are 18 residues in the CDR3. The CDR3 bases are TGTGCCAGCACCACAGGGCGCAAGAACAGGGGGCTCGTCTATGGCTACACCTTC. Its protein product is CASTTGRKNRGLVYGYTF.

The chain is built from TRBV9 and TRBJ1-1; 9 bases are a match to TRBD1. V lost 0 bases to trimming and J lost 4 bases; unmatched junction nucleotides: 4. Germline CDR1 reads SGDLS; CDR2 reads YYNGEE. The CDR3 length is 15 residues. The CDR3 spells CASSVGDRVATEAFF. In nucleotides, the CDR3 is TGTGCCAGCAGCGTAGGGGACAGGGTAGCCACTGAAGCTTTCTTT. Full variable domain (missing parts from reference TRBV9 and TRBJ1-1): DSGVTQTPKHLITATGQRVTLRCSPRSGDLSVYWYQQSLDQGLQFLIQYYNGEERAKGNILERFSAQQFPDLHSELNLSSLELGDSALYFCASSVGDRVATEAFFGQGTRLTVV.

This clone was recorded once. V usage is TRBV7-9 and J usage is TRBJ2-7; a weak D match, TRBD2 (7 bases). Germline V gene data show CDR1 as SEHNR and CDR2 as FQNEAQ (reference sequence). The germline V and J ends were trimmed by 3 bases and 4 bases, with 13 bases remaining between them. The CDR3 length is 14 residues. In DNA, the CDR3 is TGTGCCAGCAGCTTCGCGGGGGCTCAATACGAGCAGTACTTC. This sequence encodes CASSFAGAQYEQYF.

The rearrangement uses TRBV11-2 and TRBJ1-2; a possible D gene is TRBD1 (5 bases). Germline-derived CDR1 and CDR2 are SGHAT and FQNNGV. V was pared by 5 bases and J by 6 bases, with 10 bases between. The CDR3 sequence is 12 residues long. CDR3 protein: CASSPGLHGYTF. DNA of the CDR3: TGTGCCAGCAGCCCGGGACTTCATGGCTACACCTTC. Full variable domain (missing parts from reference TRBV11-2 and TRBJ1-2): EAGVAQSPRYKIIEKRQSVAFWCNPISGHATLYWYQQILGQGPKLLIQFQNNGVVDDSQLPKDRFSAERLKGVDSTLKIQPAKLEDSAVYLCASSPGLHGYTFGSGTRLTVV.

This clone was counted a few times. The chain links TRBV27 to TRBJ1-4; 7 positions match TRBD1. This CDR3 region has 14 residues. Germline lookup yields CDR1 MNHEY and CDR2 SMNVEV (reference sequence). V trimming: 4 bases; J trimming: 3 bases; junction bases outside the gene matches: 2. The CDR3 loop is CASSYRGPNEKLFF. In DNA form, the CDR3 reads TGTGCCAGCAGTTACAGGGGACCTAATGAAAAACTGTTTTTT.

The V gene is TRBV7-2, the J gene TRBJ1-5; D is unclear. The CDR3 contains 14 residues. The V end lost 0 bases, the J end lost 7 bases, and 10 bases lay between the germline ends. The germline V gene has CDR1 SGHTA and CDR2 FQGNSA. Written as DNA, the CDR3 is TGTGCCAGCAGCTTAGCGGCGAACGGGCAGCCCCAGCATTTT. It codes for CASSLAANGQPQHF.

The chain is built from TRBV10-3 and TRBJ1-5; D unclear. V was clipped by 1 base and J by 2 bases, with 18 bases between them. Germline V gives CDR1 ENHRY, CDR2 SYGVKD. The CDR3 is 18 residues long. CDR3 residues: CAISEFPTEKSGNQPQHF. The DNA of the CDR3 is TGTGCCATCAGTGAGTTTCCGACGGAGAAATCGGGCAATCAGCCCCAGCATTTT.

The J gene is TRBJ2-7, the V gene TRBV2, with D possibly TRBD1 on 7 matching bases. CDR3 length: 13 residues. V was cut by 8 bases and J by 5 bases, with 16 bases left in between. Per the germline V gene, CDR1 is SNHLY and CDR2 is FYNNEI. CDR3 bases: TGTGCCAGCGGGAGGACAGGACGCAACGAGCAGTACTTC. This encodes CASGRTGRNEQYF.

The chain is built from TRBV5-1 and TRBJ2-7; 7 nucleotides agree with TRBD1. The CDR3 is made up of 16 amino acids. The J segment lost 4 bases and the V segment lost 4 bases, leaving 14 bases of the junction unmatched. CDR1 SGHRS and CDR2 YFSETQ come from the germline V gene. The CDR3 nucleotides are TGCGCCAGCAGCACGCTAGGGACAGATAGACCTTACGAGCAGTACTTC. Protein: CASSTLGTDRPYEQYF.

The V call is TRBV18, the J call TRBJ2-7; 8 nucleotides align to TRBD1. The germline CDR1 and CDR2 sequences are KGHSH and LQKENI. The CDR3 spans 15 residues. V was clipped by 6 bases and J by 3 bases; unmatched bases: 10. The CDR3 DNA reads TGTGCCAGCTCGCCAAGACAGGGGAGATACTACGAGCAGTACTTC. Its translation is CASSPRQGRYYEQYF.

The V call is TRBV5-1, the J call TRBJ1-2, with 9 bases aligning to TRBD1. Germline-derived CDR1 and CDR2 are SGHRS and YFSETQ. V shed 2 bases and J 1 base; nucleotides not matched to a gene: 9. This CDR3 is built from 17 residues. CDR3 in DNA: TGCGCCAGCAGCTTTCGTACAGGGGGCTCAGTTAACTATGGCTACACCTTC. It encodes CASSFRTGGSVNYGYTF. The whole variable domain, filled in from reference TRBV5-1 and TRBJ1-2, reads KAGVTQTPRYLIKTRGQQVTLSCSPISGHRSVSWYQQTPGQGLQFLFEYFSETQRNKGNFPGRFSGRQFSNSRSEMNVSTLELGDSALYLCASSFRTGGSVNYGYTFGSGTRLTVV.